This TCR beta chain appears in the sequencing data of a study of blood T cell repertoires in COVID-19. Study details: Some COVID-19 samples were acute and others convalescent; all came from the United States, Italy and Spain. Sources were T cells, B-cell-depleted T cells, or PBMCs; the material itself was cDNA or gDNA.

Participants were placed into cohorts based on the clinical history they reported. Germline V gives CDR1 SGHAT, CDR2 FQNNGV. The ends were cut back, 0 bases at V and 4 bases at J, with 12 bases in the middle. The CDR3 runs to 15 residues. TCRdb's copy holds only in-frame clones and misses some; the assay was immunoSEQ multiplex PCR. The sample includes around 450,000 clones, around 90% seen only once; the top ten take 0.6%. Material: PBMCs or T cells enriched from blood (not recorded which). The receptor was derived from a man between 18 and 29 years old who had recovered from COVID-19. This chain uses TRBV11-2 with TRBJ1-2; no definite D call. The CDR3 is CASSLEFQARYGYTF. Here the CDR3 DNA reads TGTGCCAGCAGCTTAGAGTTTCAGGCCCGCTATGGCTACACCTTC. Variable domain in full (rest from reference TRBV11-2 and TRBJ1-2): EAGVAQSPRYKIIEKRQSVAFWCNPISGHATLYWYQQILGQGPKLLIQFQNNGVVDDSQLPKDRFSAERLKGVDSTLKIQPAKLEDSAVYLCASSLEFQARYGYTFGSGTRLTVV.